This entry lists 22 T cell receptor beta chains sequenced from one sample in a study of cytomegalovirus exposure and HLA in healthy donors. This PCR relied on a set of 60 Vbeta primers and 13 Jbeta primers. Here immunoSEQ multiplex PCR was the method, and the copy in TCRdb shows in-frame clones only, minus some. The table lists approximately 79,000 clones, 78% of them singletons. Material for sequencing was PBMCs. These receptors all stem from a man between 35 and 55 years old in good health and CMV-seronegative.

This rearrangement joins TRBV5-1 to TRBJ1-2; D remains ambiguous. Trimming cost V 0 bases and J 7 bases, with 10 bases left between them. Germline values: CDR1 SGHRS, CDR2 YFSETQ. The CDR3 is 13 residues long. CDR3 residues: CASSLEIASGYTF. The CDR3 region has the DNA TGCGCCAGCAGCTTGGAGATTGCGAGTGGCTACACCTTC.

The CDR3 nucleotides are TGTGCCAGCAGTTTCTATAGGGAGGTAATCGAGCAGTACTTC. Encoded protein: CASSFYREVIEQYF. V usage is TRBV28 and J usage is TRBJ2-7; tentative D call: TRBD2 (6 bases). The CDR3 totals 14 residues. With 3 bases removed from V and 6 bases from J, the gap between germline ends came to 15 bases. The germline CDR1 and CDR2 sequences are MDHEN and SYDVKM.

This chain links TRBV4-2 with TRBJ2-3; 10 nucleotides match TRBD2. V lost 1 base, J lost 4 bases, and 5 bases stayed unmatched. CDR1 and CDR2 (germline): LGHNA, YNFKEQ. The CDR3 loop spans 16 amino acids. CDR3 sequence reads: CASSQVTSGTADTQYF. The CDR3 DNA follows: TGTGCCAGCAGCCAAGTCACTAGCGGGACCGCAGATACGCAGTATTTT.

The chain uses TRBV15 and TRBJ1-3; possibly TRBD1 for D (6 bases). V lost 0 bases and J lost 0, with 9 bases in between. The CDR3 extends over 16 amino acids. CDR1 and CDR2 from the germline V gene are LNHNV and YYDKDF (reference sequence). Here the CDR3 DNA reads TGTGCCACCAGCAGAGACTTCAGGGGCTCTGGAAACACCATATATTTT. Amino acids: CATSRDFRGSGNTIYF.

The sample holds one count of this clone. The CDR3, as DNA: TGTGCCAGCAGTTTACCCCTAGCAGGGGGCTATGGCTACACCTTC. Translation: CASSLPLAGGYGYTF. This chain links TRBV28 with TRBJ1-2, with TRBD1 matching over 7 bases. J gave up 4 bases and V 2 bases, and 7 bases lay outside the gene matches. The CDR3 sequence is 15 residues long. Germline V gene lookup returns CDR1 MDHEN and CDR2 SYDVKM.

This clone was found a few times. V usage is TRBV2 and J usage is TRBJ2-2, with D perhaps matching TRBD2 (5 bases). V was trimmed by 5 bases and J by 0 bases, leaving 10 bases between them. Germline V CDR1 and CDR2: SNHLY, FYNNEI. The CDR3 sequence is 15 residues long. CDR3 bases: TGTGCCAGCAGTATAAGCGGCTCGAACACCGGGGAGCTGTTTTTT. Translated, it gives CASSISGSNTGELFF.

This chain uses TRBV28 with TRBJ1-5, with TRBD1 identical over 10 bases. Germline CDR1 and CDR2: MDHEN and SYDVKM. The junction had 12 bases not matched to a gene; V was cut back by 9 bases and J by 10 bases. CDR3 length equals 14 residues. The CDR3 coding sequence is TGTGCCAGTATCAGAGGGACAGGGGACGAACCCCAGCATTTT. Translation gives CASIRGTGDEPQHF.

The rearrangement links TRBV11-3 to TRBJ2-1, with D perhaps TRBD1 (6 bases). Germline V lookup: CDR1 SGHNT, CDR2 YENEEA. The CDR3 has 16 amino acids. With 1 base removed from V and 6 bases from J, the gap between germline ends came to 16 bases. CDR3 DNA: TGTGCCAGCAGCTTAGGTCCCCCAGCAGGGGTCAATGAGCAGTTCTTC. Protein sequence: CASSLGPPAGVNEQFF.

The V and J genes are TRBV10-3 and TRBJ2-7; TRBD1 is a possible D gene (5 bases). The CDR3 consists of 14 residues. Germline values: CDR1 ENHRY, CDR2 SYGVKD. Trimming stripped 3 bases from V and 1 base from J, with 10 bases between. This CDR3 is CAISELQESYEQYF. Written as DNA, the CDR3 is TGTGCCATCAGTGAATTACAGGAGTCCTACGAGCAGTACTTC.

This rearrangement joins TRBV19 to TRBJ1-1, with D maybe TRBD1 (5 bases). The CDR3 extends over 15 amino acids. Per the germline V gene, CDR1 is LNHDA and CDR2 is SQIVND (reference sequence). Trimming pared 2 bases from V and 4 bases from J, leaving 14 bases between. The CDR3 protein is CASSISFGRGTEAFF. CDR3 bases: TGTGCCAGTAGTATATCGTTCGGGAGGGGCACTGAAGCTTTCTTT.

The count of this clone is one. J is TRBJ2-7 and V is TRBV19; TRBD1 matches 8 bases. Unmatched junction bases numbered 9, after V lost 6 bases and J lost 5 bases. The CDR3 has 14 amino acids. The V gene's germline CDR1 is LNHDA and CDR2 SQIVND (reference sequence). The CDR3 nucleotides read TGTGCCAGTAGATTGACAGACAGGGGCGACGAGCAGTACTTC. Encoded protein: CASRLTDRGDEQYF.

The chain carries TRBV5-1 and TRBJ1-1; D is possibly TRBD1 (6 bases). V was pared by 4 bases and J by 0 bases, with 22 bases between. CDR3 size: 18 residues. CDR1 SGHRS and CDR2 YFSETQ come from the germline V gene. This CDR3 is CASSPDSPLLAMNTEAFF. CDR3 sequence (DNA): TGCGCCAGCAGCCCGGACAGCCCGCTATTAGCGATGAACACTGAAGCTTTCTTT.

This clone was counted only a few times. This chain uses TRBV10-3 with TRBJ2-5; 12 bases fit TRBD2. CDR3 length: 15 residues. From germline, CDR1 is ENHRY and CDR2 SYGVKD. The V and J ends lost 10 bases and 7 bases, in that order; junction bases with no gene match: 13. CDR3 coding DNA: TGTGCCACCGGGACTAGCGGGCCCCAAACCGGGACCCAGTACTTC. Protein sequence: CATGTSGPQTGTQYF.

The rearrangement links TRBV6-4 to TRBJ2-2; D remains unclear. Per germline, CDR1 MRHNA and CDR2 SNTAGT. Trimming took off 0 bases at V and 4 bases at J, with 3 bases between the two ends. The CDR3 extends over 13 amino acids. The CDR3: CASSDSSTGELFF. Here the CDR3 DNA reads TGTGCCAGCAGTGACTCGAGCACCGGGGAGCTGTTTTTT.

The CDR3 region has the DNA TGTGCCAGCAGCTCACAGGGGGCGAACACTGAAGCTTTCTTT. Its translation: CASSSQGANTEAFF. The chain has TRBV7-6 and TRBJ1-1; TRBD1 aligns across 9 bases. Germline V gene data show CDR1 as SGHVS and CDR2 as FNYEAQ. The CDR3 sequence is 14 residues long. Trimming at V came to 4 bases and at J to 1 base, leaving 1 base not matched to a gene.

CDR3 DNA: TGTGCCATCAGCCCCCTCGACAGGGGCGTCACAGATACGCAGTATTTT. This encodes CAISPLDRGVTDTQYF. J is TRBJ2-3 and V is TRBV10-3; 8 nucleotides match TRBD1. Germline V CDR1 and CDR2: ENHRY, SYGVKD. This CDR3 has 16 residues. V gave up 6 bases and J gave up 2 bases; unmatched junction bases: 10.

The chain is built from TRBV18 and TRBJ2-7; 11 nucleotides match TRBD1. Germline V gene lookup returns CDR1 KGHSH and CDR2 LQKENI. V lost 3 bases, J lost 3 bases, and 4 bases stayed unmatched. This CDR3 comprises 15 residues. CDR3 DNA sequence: TGTGCCAGCTCACCCCCGGGACAGGGGGTCTACGAGCAGTACTTC. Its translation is CASSPPGQGVYEQYF.

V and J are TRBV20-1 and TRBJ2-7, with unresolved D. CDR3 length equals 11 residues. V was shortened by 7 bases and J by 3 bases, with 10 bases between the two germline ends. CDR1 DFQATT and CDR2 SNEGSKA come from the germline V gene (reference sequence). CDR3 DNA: TGCAGTGGGGCCAAACTCTACGAGCAGTACTTC. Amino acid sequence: CSGAKLYEQYF.

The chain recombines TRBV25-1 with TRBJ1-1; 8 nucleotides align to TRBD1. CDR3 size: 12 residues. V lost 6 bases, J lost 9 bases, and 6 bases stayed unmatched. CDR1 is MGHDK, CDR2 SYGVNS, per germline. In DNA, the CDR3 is TGTGCCAGCAGAGGACAGGGCGCGAAAGCTTTCTTT. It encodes CASRGQGAKAFF.

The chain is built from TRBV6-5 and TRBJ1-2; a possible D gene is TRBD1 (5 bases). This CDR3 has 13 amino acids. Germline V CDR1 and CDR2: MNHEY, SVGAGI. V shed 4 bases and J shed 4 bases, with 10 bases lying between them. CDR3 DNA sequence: TGTGCCAGCAGTTTGGACACCTTCTATGGCTACACCTTC. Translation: CASSLDTFYGYTF.

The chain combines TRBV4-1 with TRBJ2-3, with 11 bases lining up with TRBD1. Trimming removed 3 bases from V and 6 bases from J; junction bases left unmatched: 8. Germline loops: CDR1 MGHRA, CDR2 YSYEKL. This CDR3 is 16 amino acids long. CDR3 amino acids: CASSHTGQGARDTQYF. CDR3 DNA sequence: TGCGCCAGCAGCCACACAGGACAGGGGGCAAGGGATACGCAGTATTTT.

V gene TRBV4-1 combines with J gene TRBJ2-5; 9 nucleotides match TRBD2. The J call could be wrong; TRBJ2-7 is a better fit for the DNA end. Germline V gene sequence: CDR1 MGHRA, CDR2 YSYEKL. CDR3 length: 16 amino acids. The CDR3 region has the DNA TGCGCCAGCAGCCAAGATAGGAATAGCGGGAGCTACGAGCAGTACTTC. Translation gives CASSQDRNSGSYEQYF.